This T cell receptor (beta chain) was retrieved from a study of identical twins (dated by TCRdb to about 2016). Context from the whole study: The study deep-sequenced TCR alpha and beta repertoires from monozygotic twins, unrelated adults of various ages and cord blood to test whether fetal clonotypes persist. To rule out contamination, replicate twin experiments were performed at different times with different library preparation protocols.

All donors were healthy Caucasians. The twin cohort comprised three pairs of female monozygotic twins, all aged about 18 to 29 years. CD4+ and CD8+ T cell populations were isolated with positive isolation kits from Invitrogen. For CDR1 and CDR2, the germline V gene lists SGHTA and FQGNSA. Inclusive of the bounding cysteine and phenylalanine, the CDR3 is 12 residues long. Here the CDR3 DNA is all that survives: 36 bases in frame from base 1. V ends up 5 bases short and J 10 bases short, with an unmatched junction base count of 5. This clonotype was recorded a few times. The antigen this receptor binds is unknown. No clone much larger than this one lies a single base away; base qualities are absent. The paper as a whole reports these results and caveats: Compared with coincidental sharing between unrelated individuals, out-of-frame TCR alpha sequences shared between twins showed an excess of sequences with low generation probability. Invariant T cells such as MAIT and iNKT could partly confound zero-insertion analyses, although diverse VJ usage argued against such confounding for most clonotypes. Excess twin sharing in beta out-of-frame sequences was weaker because fewer shared sequences lowered the signal-to-noise ratio. Because the same donors could not be followed over many years, the conclusions relied on cross-sectional statistical analysis. Out-of-frame TCR alpha sharing in monozygotic twins was systematically underestimated by recombination models, whereas sharing between unrelated individuals was in agreement with the recombination models. Abundant cord blood beta clonotypes carried fewer insertions; young adult naive repertoires showed a weaker similar trend, while memory repertoires showed none.

Receptors were amplified or captured by 5' RACE. Data came from an Illumina HiSeq 2000. A universal primer binding site was added through template switching, and the final cDNA carried a unique molecular identifier so that TCR cDNA molecules could be counted accurately. Specific primers in the conserved constant-segment region were used to synthesize first-strand cDNA for the TCR alpha and beta chains. To control for contamination, every cDNA library carried two barcodes: a SMART-Mk sample barcode plus Illumina barcodes. TruSeq adapter sequences, together with Illumina sample barcodes, were added in two successive PCR steps. TCR alpha and beta cDNA libraries were sequenced on the Illumina HiSeq platform with custom primers. Per the source publication's procedure: MiGEC was used to process raw reads and extract unique molecular identifiers, and MiXCR was used to find CDR3 positions. For each individual, recombination models were inferred using an EM algorithm with the repgenHMM and IGoR tools. The analysis of shared clonotypes was done with the tcR package in R, with sharing normalized by the product of cloneset sizes. To study raw recombination without the effects of thymic and clonal selection, out-of-frame nonproductive sequences were analyzed. Starting from the raw public reads, TCRdb applied fastp trimming at Q25, assembled clones with MiXCR and retained in-frame beta chains. When rows share a CDR3 protein, they turn into one entry using the most common DNA and genes. The V and J calls, along with clone size, are taken from TCRdb and not from the paper's own processing. In this sample the table shows roughly 500,000 distinct CDR3 sequences, roughly 21% of which occur a single time. Around 0.91% of the sample goes to the ten largest clones.

These data were also reused for a study on T cells expressing NK-cell markers. From that second study: Three sorted T-cell subsets (CD3+CD56+NKG2C+, CD3+CD56+NKG2C- and CD3+CD56-NKG2C+) from 7 to 9 donors had their TCR beta-chain repertoires profiled. Among the eight sequenced donors, only one was HCMV-seronegative, while the other seven were HCMV-seropositive. To restrict sorting to alphabetaTCR-expressing T cells, an anti-gammadeltaTCR antibody was added in several experiments. In six donors, the dominant CD3+CD56+NKG2C+ clonotypes ranked among the top 10 CD8+ clonotypes, making up 1.0-7.0% of CD8+ T cells. Those dominant clonotypes were again the most abundant among CD3+CD56-NKG2C+ cells in a few donors, at about 28.3-60.1%. Whether the expanded NKG2C-expressing T cell clones were specific for HCMV antigens remained unclear. All eight donors whose samples were sequenced were randomly selected healthy volunteers, three of them men and five women. A commercial ELISA kit detecting HCMV-specific IgG in serum was used to determine HCMV serostatus. MIGEC handled demultiplexing of the reads and grouping by UMI, while MiTCR was used to assemble and quantify clonotypes. To exclude erroneous sequences, only TCR cDNA sequences supported by at least two reads were retained. The tcR package was used for downstream repertoire analysis, and clonotypes were matched between fractions using CDR3 nucleotide sequence together with V segment. Antigen specificity was annotated against VDJdb with VDJmatch, allowing one amino acid substitution in CDR3.

Input material: CD4+ T cells sorted from blood. The clonotype comes from a woman aged 18-30 years in good health. The rearrangement joined TRBV7-2 to TRBJ1-1, with 9 bases matching TRBD1. The DNA is as follows: TGTGCCAGCAGCGTACAGGGGGCAGGAGCTTTCTTT. It codes for CASSVQGAGAFF.